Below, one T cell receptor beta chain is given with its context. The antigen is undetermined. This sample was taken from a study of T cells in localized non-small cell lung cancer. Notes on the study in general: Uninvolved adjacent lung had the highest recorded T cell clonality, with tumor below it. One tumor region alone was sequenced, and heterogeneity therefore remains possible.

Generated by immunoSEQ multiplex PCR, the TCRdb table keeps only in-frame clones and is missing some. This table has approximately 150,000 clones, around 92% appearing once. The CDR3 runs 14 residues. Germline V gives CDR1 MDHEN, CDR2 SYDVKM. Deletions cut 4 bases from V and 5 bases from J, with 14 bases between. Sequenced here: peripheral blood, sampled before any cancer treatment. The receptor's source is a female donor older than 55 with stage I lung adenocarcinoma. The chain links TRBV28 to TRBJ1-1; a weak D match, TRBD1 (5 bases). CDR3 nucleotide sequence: TGTGCCAGCAGTTCCGGGGGGAAGTGGACTGAAGCTTTCTTT. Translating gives CASSSGGKWTEAFF. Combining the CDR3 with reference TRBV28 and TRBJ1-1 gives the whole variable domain DVKVTQSSRYLVKRTGEKVFLECVQDMDHENMFWYRQDPGLGLRLIYFSYDVKMKEKGDIPEGYSVSREKKERFSLILESASTNQTSMYLCASSSGGKWTEAFFGQGTRLTVV.